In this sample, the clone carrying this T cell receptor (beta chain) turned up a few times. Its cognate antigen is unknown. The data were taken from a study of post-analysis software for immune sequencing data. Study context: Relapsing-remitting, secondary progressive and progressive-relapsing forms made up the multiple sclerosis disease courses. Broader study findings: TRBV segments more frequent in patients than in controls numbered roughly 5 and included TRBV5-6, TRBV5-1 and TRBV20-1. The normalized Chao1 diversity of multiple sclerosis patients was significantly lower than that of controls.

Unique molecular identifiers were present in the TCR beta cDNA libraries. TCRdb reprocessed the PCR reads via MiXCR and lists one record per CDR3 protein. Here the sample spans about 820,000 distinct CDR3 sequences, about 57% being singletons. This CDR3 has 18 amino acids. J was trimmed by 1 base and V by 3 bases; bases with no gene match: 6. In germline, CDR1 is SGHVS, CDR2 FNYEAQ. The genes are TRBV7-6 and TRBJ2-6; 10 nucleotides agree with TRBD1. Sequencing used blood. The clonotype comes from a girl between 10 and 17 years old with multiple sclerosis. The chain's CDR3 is CASSFNPGQGSGANVLTF. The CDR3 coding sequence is TGTGCCAGCAGCTTTAATCCGGGACAGGGGTCTGGGGCCAACGTCCTGACTTTC.